This T cell receptor beta chain was captured in a study of yellow fever vaccine responses in identical twins. Findings of the study overall: In identical twins, vaccine T cell responses appeared partly shared and partly individual.

TCRdb re-called the RT-PCR reads with MiXCR, one entry per CDR3 protein. This sample has more than 11,000 distinct CDR3 sequences, with around 84% found just once. The germline V gene encodes CDR1 MDHEN and CDR2 SYDVKM. CDR3 length: 13 amino acids. Trimming shortened V by 6 bases and J by 4 bases, and 12 bases separated the two germline ends. This clonotype was recorded once. Its target is unknown. The origin of this receptor is a woman aged 18-30 years who received the yellow fever vaccine. Sequences were derived from T cells from blood (PBMCs), unsorted or a sorted subset (not recorded which), sampled before or after yellow fever vaccination (not recorded which). V usage is TRBV28 and J usage is TRBJ1-2; D perhaps matches TRBD1 (5 bases). Written as DNA, the CDR3 is TGTGCCAGCAGGATAGACAGTCTCTATGGCTACACCTTC. It translates to CASRIDSLYGYTF.